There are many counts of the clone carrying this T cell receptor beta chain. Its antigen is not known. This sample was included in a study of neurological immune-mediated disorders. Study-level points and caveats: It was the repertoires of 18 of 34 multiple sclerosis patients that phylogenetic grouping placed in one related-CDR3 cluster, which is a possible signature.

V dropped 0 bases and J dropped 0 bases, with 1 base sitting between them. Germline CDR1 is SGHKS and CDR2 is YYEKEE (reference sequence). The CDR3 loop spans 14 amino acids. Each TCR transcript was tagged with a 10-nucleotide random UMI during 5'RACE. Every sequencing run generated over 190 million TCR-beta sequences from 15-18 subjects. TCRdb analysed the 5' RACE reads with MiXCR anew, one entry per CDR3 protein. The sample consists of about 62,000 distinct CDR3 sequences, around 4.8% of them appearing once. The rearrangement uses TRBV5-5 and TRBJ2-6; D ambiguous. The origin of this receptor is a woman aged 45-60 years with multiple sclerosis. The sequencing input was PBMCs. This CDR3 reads CASSLDSGANVLTF. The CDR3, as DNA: TGTGCCAGCAGCTTGGACTCTGGGGCCAACGTCCTGACTTTC.